This T cell receptor beta chain was sequenced for a study of early T cells in non-severe SARS-CoV-2 infection. This clonotype appeared a single time. Its antigen is not known. Germline V CDR1 and CDR2: PRHDT, FYEKMQ (reference sequence). The CDR3 is made up of 16 amino acids. The V gene lost 6 bases and the J gene lost 2 bases, with 16 bases spanning the gap. MiXCR was run by TCRdb on the 5' RACE reads, yielding one entry per CDR3 protein. The repertoire has about 100,000 distinct CDR3 sequences, less than 15% of them found once; the top ten carry about 2%. Study-wide findings and caveats: Matches to VDJdb favored anti-spike CD8 responses and missed private and CD4 specificities.

This clonotype originated in an adult who was a healthcare worker with PCR-confirmed SARS-CoV-2 infection or an uninfected control (not recorded which). The rearrangement links TRBV13 to TRBJ2-2, with D possibly being TRBD1 or TRBD2 (5 bases each). Specimen: whole blood. For the CDR3, the DNA is TGTGCCAGCAGTTGGGAATCGGGACCAAACACCGGGGAGCTGTTTTTT. Translation: CASSWESGPNTGELFF.